Listed below are T cell receptor beta chains from one sample, sequenced in a study of blood T cell repertoires in COVID-19. Repertoires were generated with immunoSEQ multiplex PCR, while TCRdb's copy carries only in-frame clones and drops some. This table has some 180,000 clones, around 83% appearing once. The sequenced sample consisted of peripheral blood. The source of these receptors is a human donor in a cohort sampled during active COVID-19. The CDR3 runs from the conserved cysteine through the conserved F or W. A D gene is named only where the DNA matches it firmly. Where a row states a size, it is once, few, many or the class of an expanded clone; other rows omit it.

V gene: TRBV28; D gene: .; clone size: .; J gene: TRBJ1-2; CDR3 protein: CASRPTGNYGYTF; CDR3 DNA: TGTGCCAGCAGGCCGACAGGAAACTATGGCTACACCTTC
V gene: TRBV18; D gene: TRBD1; clone size: .; J gene: TRBJ2-2; CDR3 protein: CASSRDRGAGELFF; CDR3 DNA: TGTGCCAGCTCACGAGACAGGGGGGCCGGGGAGCTGTTTTTT
V gene: TRBV28; D gene: .; clone size: once; J gene: TRBJ2-3; CDR3 protein: CASRAQIQGTDTQYF; CDR3 DNA: TGTGCCAGCAGAGCTCAAATACAGGGTACAGATACGCAGTATTTT
V gene: TRBV4-1; D gene: TRBD1; clone size: .; J gene: TRBJ1-4; CDR3 protein: CASSQVGTGREKLFF; CDR3 DNA: TGCGCCAGCAGCCAAGTCGGGACAGGAAGGGAAAAACTGTTTTTT
V gene: TRBV28; D gene: .; clone size: .; J gene: TRBJ1-5; CDR3 protein: CASSLSGTRQPQHF; CDR3 DNA: TGTGCCAGCAGTTTATCCGGGACTAGGCAGCCCCAGCATTTT
V gene: TRBV27; D gene: .; clone size: few; J gene: TRBJ2-4; CDR3 protein: CASSLKGGVIQYF; CDR3 DNA: TGTGCCAGCAGTTTGAAAGGAGGGGTCATTCAGTACTTC
V gene: TRBV7-9; D gene: .; clone size: .; J gene: TRBJ2-3; CDR3 protein: CASSLGGGLADTQYF; CDR3 DNA: TGTGCCAGCAGCTTAGGTGGCGGACTGGCAGATACGCAGTATTTT
V gene: TRBV5-4; D gene: .; clone size: few; J gene: TRBJ1-2; CDR3 protein: CASSLSSYGYTF; CDR3 DNA: TGTGCCAGCAGCTTGAGTAGCTATGGCTACACCTTC
V gene: TRBV20-1; D gene: .; clone size: .; J gene: TRBJ2-4; CDR3 protein: CSASSGVAKNIQYF; CDR3 DNA: TGCAGTGCTAGTTCGGGAGTCGCCAAAAACATTCAGTACTTC
V gene: TRBV5-4; D gene: TRBD2; clone size: .; J gene: TRBJ2-1; CDR3 protein: CASSLAAGGYGEQFF; CDR3 DNA: TGTGCCAGCAGCTTGGCGGCGGGGGGTTACGGTGAGCAGTTCTTC
V gene: TRBV6-1; D gene: .; clone size: few; J gene: TRBJ2-5; CDR3 protein: CASSEVLETTGTQYF; CDR3 DNA: TGTGCCAGCAGTGAAGTCCTAGAAACGACGGGGACCCAGTACTTC
V gene: TRBV5-1; D gene: TRBD1; clone size: .; J gene: TRBJ1-2; CDR3 protein: CASRTGTDPSGYTF; CDR3 DNA: TGCGCCAGCAGAACAGGGACAGACCCGAGCGGCTACACCTTC
V gene: TRBV30; D gene: .; clone size: few; J gene: TRBJ1-4; CDR3 protein: CAWNRGAEEKLFF; CDR3 DNA: TGTGCCTGGAACCGCGGGGCCGAGGAAAAACTGTTTTTT
V gene: TRBV4-2; D gene: .; clone size: .; J gene: TRBJ2-7; CDR3 protein: CASSLEGGGFSPYEQYF; CDR3 DNA: TGTGCCAGCAGCTTAGAGGGAGGGGGATTTTCCCCCTACGAGCAGTACTTC
V gene: TRBV20-1; D gene: .; clone size: few; J gene: TRBJ2-7; CDR3 protein: CSASLREDEQYF; CDR3 DNA: TGCAGTGCTAGTTTACGTGAGGACGAGCAGTACTTC
V gene: TRBV18; D gene: .; clone size: .; J gene: TRBJ1-6; CDR3 protein: CASSPRRDNSPLHF; CDR3 DNA: TGTGCCAGCTCACCCCGACGGGATAATTCACCCCTCCACTTT
V gene: TRBV7-9; D gene: .; clone size: once; J gene: TRBJ2-5; CDR3 protein: CASSYGVEETQYF; CDR3 DNA: TGTGCCAGCAGCTACGGGGTTGAAGAGACCCAGTACTTC
V gene: TRBV19; D gene: TRBD1; clone size: .; J gene: TRBJ2-5; CDR3 protein: CATKDRPQATQYF; CDR3 DNA: TGTGCCACTAAGGACAGGCCACAGGCGACCCAGTACTTC
V gene: TRBV6-5; D gene: TRBD1; clone size: .; J gene: TRBJ2-7; CDR3 protein: CASSYTGQGSEQYF; CDR3 DNA: TGTGCCAGCAGTTACACGGGACAGGGGAGCGAGCAGTACTTC